These T cell receptor beta chains were read from a single sample in a study of T cell repertoires in cytomegalovirus infection. TCRdb used MiXCR to reprocess the reads, holding one entry per CDR3 protein. Here the sample spans 200,000 or so distinct CDR3 sequences, 28% being singletons. Specimen: PBMCs. Receptors originate from a human donor in good health (CMV status not recorded). Some clones in this sample may be carry-over from other donors' samples. CDR3s include the opening cysteine and the closing phenylalanine or tryptophan. The order of the fields is CDR3 DNA, CDR3 protein, D gene, clone size, V gene, J gene. A D gene is named only where the DNA matches it firmly. Clone size is not always given. Where it is, it says once, few, many or a class for expanded clones.

cdr3_nt: TGTGCCAGCAGGCGGGGACTTCTACCTTTCTACGAGCAGTACTTC
cdr3_aa: CASRRGLLPFYEQYF
d_call: .
clone_size: .
v_call: TRBV6-2/TRBV6-3
j_call: TRBJ2-7

cdr3_nt: TGCAGCGTCGGGGACAGGGGGAACACTGAAGCTTTCTTT
cdr3_aa: CSVGDRGNTEAFF
d_call: TRBD1
clone_size: few
v_call: TRBV29-1
j_call: TRBJ1-1

cdr3_nt: TGCAGTGCTGGGGACAGCCAAACTAGCACAGATACGCAGTATTTT
cdr3_aa: CSAGDSQTSTDTQYF
d_call: TRBD1
clone_size: few
v_call: TRBV20-1
j_call: TRBJ2-3

cdr3_nt: TGTGCCAGCAGCCTCCACAGGGAGAACGAGCAGTACTTC
cdr3_aa: CASSLHRENEQYF
d_call: .
clone_size: .
v_call: TRBV11-2
j_call: TRBJ2-7

cdr3_nt: TGTGCCAGCTCACCACAGGTTCGGGACGAGCAGTACTTC
cdr3_aa: CASSPQVRDEQYF
d_call: .
clone_size: .
v_call: TRBV18
j_call: TRBJ2-7

cdr3_nt: TGTGCCAGCAGTTTTAGCGGGGGATCCGATACGCAGTATTTT
cdr3_aa: CASSFSGGSDTQYF
d_call: TRBD2
clone_size: few
v_call: TRBV12-3/TRBV12-4
j_call: TRBJ2-3

cdr3_nt: TGTGCCAGCAGCTTAGGGGCAGGGACCCTCAAGCAGTACTTC
cdr3_aa: CASSLGAGTLKQYF
d_call: .
clone_size: .
v_call: TRBV11-3
j_call: TRBJ2-7

cdr3_nt: TGTGCCAGCAGACCGACAGGGGGGGACCAGCCCCAGCATTTT
cdr3_aa: CASRPTGGDQPQHF
d_call: TRBD1
clone_size: few
v_call: TRBV12-3/TRBV12-4
j_call: TRBJ1-5

cdr3_nt: TGCGCCAGCAGCCCAAGGACTAGCGGGGCCTCCTACGAGCAGTACTTC
cdr3_aa: CASSPRTSGASYEQYF
d_call: TRBD2
clone_size: .
v_call: TRBV5-1
j_call: TRBJ2-7

cdr3_nt: TGTGCCAGCAGTTACCCGACTAGCGGGGCGGGCGAGCAGTACTTC
cdr3_aa: CASSYPTSGAGEQYF
d_call: TRBD2
clone_size: .
v_call: TRBV6-6
j_call: TRBJ2-7

cdr3_nt: TGTGCCTGGAGTCCCCGGTTGCAGGTCCTGGGGGAGCAGTACTTC
cdr3_aa: CAWSPRLQVLGEQYF
d_call: .
clone_size: .
v_call: TRBV30
j_call: TRBJ2-7

cdr3_nt: TGTGCCAGCAGTGTGGAGGGAAATTCACCCCTCCACTTT
cdr3_aa: CASSVEGNSPLHF
d_call: .
clone_size: .
v_call: TRBV6-1
j_call: TRBJ1-6

cdr3_nt: TGTGCCAGCAGACAGGTTAGCTATGGCTACACCTTC
cdr3_aa: CASRQVSYGYTF
d_call: .
clone_size: .
v_call: TRBV19
j_call: TRBJ1-2

cdr3_nt: TGCGCCAGCAGCCTTACGGACAGAAAAGATACGCAGTATTTT
cdr3_aa: CASSLTDRKDTQYF
d_call: .
clone_size: .
v_call: TRBV5-1
j_call: TRBJ2-3

cdr3_nt: TGTGCCAGCAGGGGACAGGGAGAAGCTTTCTTT
cdr3_aa: CASRGQGEAFF
d_call: TRBD1
clone_size: few
v_call: TRBV12-3/TRBV12-4
j_call: TRBJ1-1

cdr3_nt: TGCGCCGTCCAGAGTACCGAGAGAAACATTCAGTACTTC
cdr3_aa: CAVQSTERNIQYF
d_call: .
clone_size: .
v_call: TRBV10-2
j_call: TRBJ2-4

cdr3_nt: TGTGCCAGCAGTGACGTGGGAGAGGGGAAAGAGCAGTACTTC
cdr3_aa: CASSDVGEGKEQYF
d_call: .
clone_size: .
v_call: TRBV25-1
j_call: TRBJ2-7

cdr3_nt: TGTGCCAGCAGCCTCCAAACGGAAAAACTGTTTTTT
cdr3_aa: CASSLQTEKLFF
d_call: .
clone_size: .
v_call: TRBV7-9
j_call: TRBJ1-4

cdr3_nt: TGTGCCAGCAGCCTAGACAGGGGGCGGGTAACCGGGGAGCTGTTTTTT
cdr3_aa: CASSLDRGRVTGELFF
d_call: TRBD1
clone_size: few
v_call: TRBV7-2
j_call: TRBJ2-2

cdr3_nt: TGCGCCAGTCGCAGGACAGCCCCAACTAATGAAAAACTGTTTTTT
cdr3_aa: CASRRTAPTNEKLFF
d_call: .
clone_size: .
v_call: TRBV5-1
j_call: TRBJ1-4

cdr3_nt: TGTGCCAGCAGCTTACAAAGTGGGACAGGGGACGAAAAACTGTTTTTT
cdr3_aa: CASSLQSGTGDEKLFF
d_call: TRBD1
clone_size: many
v_call: TRBV7-2
j_call: TRBJ1-4

cdr3_nt: TGTGCCAGCAGCGGACAGGGGTGGGGTGAAAAACTGTTTTTT
cdr3_aa: CASSGQGWGEKLFF
d_call: TRBD1
clone_size: many
v_call: TRBV7-2
j_call: TRBJ1-4

cdr3_nt: TGTGCCAGCAGTTCACAGCGATCCACAGATACGCAGTATTTT
cdr3_aa: CASSSQRSTDTQYF
d_call: .
clone_size: .
v_call: TRBV2
j_call: TRBJ2-3

cdr3_nt: TGTGCCAGCAGCTTAGGCTCATGGGGCAGTGAGCAGTTCTTC
cdr3_aa: CASSLGSWGSEQFF
d_call: .
clone_size: few
v_call: TRBV7-2
j_call: TRBJ2-1

cdr3_nt: TGTGCCAGCAGCTTAGAGGGGGCAGGGGGCGCCTATGGCTACACCTTC
cdr3_aa: CASSLEGAGGAYGYTF
d_call: TRBD1
clone_size: many
v_call: TRBV7-2
j_call: TRBJ1-2

cdr3_nt: TGTGCCAGCAGCCTGCTAAGAGCGGATTTT
cdr3_aa: CASSLLRADF
d_call: .
clone_size: .
v_call: TRBV12-3/TRBV12-4
j_call: TRBJ1-3

cdr3_nt: TGCAGCGTTGCCGGTAATAGCAATCAGCCCCAGCATTTT
cdr3_aa: CSVAGNSNQPQHF
d_call: .
clone_size: .
v_call: TRBV29-1
j_call: TRBJ1-5